The 22 T cell receptor beta chains below were found in one sample sequenced in a study of post-analysis software for immune sequencing data. Regarding the study as a whole: Roughly 5 TRBV segments, TRBV5-6, TRBV5-1 and TRBV20-1 among them, were found more frequent in patients than controls.

Their antigens remain unidentified. Built from TCR beta cDNA, the libraries had unique molecular identifiers in them. Each CDR3 protein is one row after TCRdb ran MiXCR on the PCR reads. This sample has hundreds of thousands of distinct CDR3 sequences, with 25% to 30% found just once. Material: blood. All receptors come from a girl under 18 with multiple sclerosis.

The rearrangement links TRBV10-1 to TRBJ2-1, with 14 nucleotides matching TRBD2. This CDR3 has 16 residues. After removal of 1 base from V and 5 bases from J, the junction contained 1 base not matched to a gene. Germline assignment: CDR1 WNHNN and CDR2 SYGVQD (reference sequence). CDR3 amino acids: CASSELTSGGDNEQFF. CDR3 coding DNA: TGCGCCAGCAGTGAGTTGACTAGCGGGGGGGACAATGAGCAGTTCTTC.

This chain links TRBV10-3 with TRBJ2-3, with D perhaps being TRBD1 or TRBD2 (6 bases each). There are 17 residues in the CDR3. V was trimmed by 0 bases and J by 5 bases, leaving 18 bases between them. The germline V gene encodes CDR1 ENHRY and CDR2 SYGVKD. Here the CDR3 reads CAISESSGRGGKDTQYF. The CDR3 coding sequence is TGTGCCATCAGTGAGTCGAGCGGCAGGGGAGGAAAAGATACGCAGTATTTT.

The chain is built from TRBV7-2 and TRBJ2-3, with 7 bases identical to TRBD2. V shed 7 bases and J 1 base; nucleotides not matched to a gene: 5. The germline V gene has CDR1 SGHTA and CDR2 FQGNSA. The CDR3 has 14 residues. The chain's CDR3 is CASTTSERTDTQYF. The CDR3, as DNA: TGTGCCAGCACCACTAGCGAACGCACAGATACGCAGTATTTT.

V and J are TRBV29-1 and TRBJ2-1; a possible D gene is TRBD1 (5 bases). This CDR3 contains 14 residues. V was trimmed by 4 bases and J by 6 bases, leaving 16 bases between them. Germline loops: CDR1 SQVTM, CDR2 ANQGSEA. The CDR3 DNA reads TGCAGCGTTGCCAAACAAACAAGGGGCAATGAGCAGTTCTTC. Its translation: CSVAKQTRGNEQFF.

This clonotype was recorded at least ten times. The V gene is TRBV5-6, the J gene TRBJ2-4; no firm D call. V was trimmed by 7 bases and J by 8 bases, leaving 16 bases between them. Per germline, CDR1 SGHDT and CDR2 YYEEEE. This CDR3 has 13 residues. The CDR3 loop is CASLGRPGDIQYF. In DNA, the CDR3 is TGTGCCAGCTTAGGGCGCCCTGGGGACATTCAGTACTTC.

This clonotype was seen only a few times. The V and J genes are TRBV10-3 and TRBJ2-1; D not resolved. Looked up from germline, CDR1 is ENHRY and CDR2 is SYGVKD. The V gene lost 0 bases and the J gene lost 12 bases, with 12 bases spanning the gap. CDR3 length: 13 amino acids. CDR3 DNA: TGTGCCATCAGTGAGTCTAAGACTGCCGGGCAGTTCTTC. This codes for CAISESKTAGQFF.

This clonotype has just a few counts. This rearrangement joins TRBV28 to TRBJ2-4; TRBD2 agrees at 13 bases. The J segment lost 2 bases and the V segment lost 6 bases, leaving 7 bases of the junction unmatched. Germline CDR1 is MDHEN and CDR2 is SYDVKM. The CDR3 runs 17 residues. The CDR3 bases are TGTGCCAGCAGGACTACGGGACTAGCGGGAACCAAAAACATTCAGTACTTC. Translating gives CASRTTGLAGTKNIQYF.

The chain is built from TRBV7-2 and TRBJ1-2, with D tentatively TRBD1 (6 bases). CDR3 length: 16 residues. Germline V gives CDR1 SGHTA, CDR2 FQGNSA. The V and J ends lost 5 bases and 2 bases respectively, with 18 bases between them. This CDR3 is CASSRPAGEVNYGYTF. The DNA for the CDR3 is TGTGCCAGCAGCCGACCCGCAGGGGAAGTAAACTATGGCTACACCTTC.

Only a few counts were recorded for this clonotype. This chain uses TRBV27 with TRBJ2-5; 7 bases line up with TRBD1. Germline values: CDR1 MNHEY, CDR2 SMNVEV (reference sequence). The V gene end was trimmed by 0 bases and the J gene end by 4 bases; junction bases not matched to a gene: 5. The CDR3 extends over 15 amino acids. CDR3 nucleotides: TGTGCCAGCAGTTTATCTTTGAGGGGGCGAGAGACCCAGTACTTC. Translated: CASSLSLRGRETQYF.

This clonotype showed up just a few times. This chain connects TRBV9 to TRBJ2-2; the D is unclear. CDR3 size: 13 residues. Germline lookup yields CDR1 SGDLS and CDR2 YYNGEE. V dropped 3 bases and J dropped 3 bases, with 6 bases sitting between them. The CDR3 coding sequence is TGTGCCAGCAGCGCAGCAGACACCGGGGAGCTGTTTTTT. Protein sequence: CASSAADTGELFF.

This clonotype was found a few times. This sequence joins TRBV6-5 and TRBJ2-2; possibly TRBD2 for D (6 bases). CDR1 MNHEY and CDR2 SVGAGI come from the germline V gene. V lost 0 bases, J lost 5 bases, and 19 bases lay in between. This CDR3 is built from 18 residues. CDR3 DNA: TGTGCCAGCAGTTACTCAGGGATGGGGGGAAGTGTTACCGGGGAGCTGTTTTTT. It is translated as CASSYSGMGGSVTGELFF.

This clonotype was found a few times. This chain joins TRBV10-3 and TRBJ2-2; 9 bases agree with TRBD1. Unmatched junction bases numbered 5, after V lost 6 bases and J lost 0 bases. Germline values: CDR1 ENHRY, CDR2 SYGVKD. The CDR3 runs to 16 residues. CDR3 amino acids: CAIRDTGGTNTGELFF. The CDR3 DNA is TGTGCCATCAGGGACACAGGGGGCACGAACACCGGGGAGCTGTTTTTT.

The chain couples TRBV28 to TRBJ2-1; 10 bases map to TRBD2. CDR3 size: 15 residues. The germline V gene has CDR1 MDHEN and CDR2 SYDVKM. V was clipped by 5 bases and J by 2 bases; unmatched bases: 3. CDR3 sequence (DNA): TGTGCCAGCAGTACGCTAGCGGGGGCCTACAATGAGCAGTTCTTC. It codes for CASSTLAGAYNEQFF. The whole variable domain, filled in from reference TRBV28 and TRBJ2-1, reads DVKVTQSSRYLVKRTGEKVFLECVQDMDHENMFWYRQDPGLGLRLIYFSYDVKMKEKGDIPEGYSVSREKKERFSLILESASTNQTSMYLCASSTLAGAYNEQFFGPGTRLTVL.

This clonotype was counted a few times. The CDR3 DNA is TGTGCCAGCAGCTTGGATGGGACGGCGAGCAATCAGCCCCAGCATTTT. The encoded protein is CASSLDGTASNQPQHF. The V and J genes are TRBV5-8 and TRBJ1-5, with D possibly TRBD1 on 5 matching bases. This CDR3 is built from 16 residues. Germline lookup yields CDR1 SGHTS and CDR2 YDEGEE. V gave up 0 bases and J gave up 1 base, with 11 bases separating them.

J is TRBJ2-7 and V is TRBV20-1; 9 nucleotides line up with TRBD2. V lost 6 bases to trimming and J lost 0 bases; unmatched junction nucleotides: 12. The CDR3 length is 16 residues. Germline V gene sequence: CDR1 DFQATT, CDR2 SNEGSKA (reference sequence). CDR3 residues: CSAQSISGGSSYEQYF. CDR3 sequence (DNA): TGCAGTGCCCAAAGTATTAGCGGGGGAAGCTCCTACGAGCAGTACTTC.

This chain connects TRBV7-2 to TRBJ2-5, with 9 bases identical to TRBD1. Gene TRBJ2-7 matches the end of the DNA better, so the J call may be wrong. The germline V gene has CDR1 SGHTA and CDR2 FQGNSA. This CDR3 has 15 amino acids. The CDR3 loop is CASSLGGQGHNEQYF. CDR3 DNA: TGTGCCAGCAGCTTAGGGGGACAGGGTCACAACGAGCAGTACTTC.

The table lists this clonotype with a few counts. The V call is TRBV9, the J call TRBJ2-3, with D possibly matching TRBD2 (6 bases). This CDR3 is built from 16 residues. The ends were cut back, 3 bases at V and 2 bases at J, with 16 bases in the middle. The germline CDR1 and CDR2 sequences are SGDLS and YYNGEE. CDR3 in amino acids: CASSDWTGVYTDTQYF. The CDR3 region has the DNA TGTGCCAGCAGCGATTGGACGGGGGTCTACACAGATACGCAGTATTTT.

The rearrangement joins TRBV28 to TRBJ1-6, with D unresolved. With 5 bases removed from V and 12 bases from J, the gap between germline ends came to 26 bases. The CDR3 is 17 amino acids. Germline values: CDR1 MDHEN, CDR2 SYDVKM. CDR3 region: CASSQNPPGRLVRPLHF. CDR3 sequence (DNA): TGTGCCAGCAGTCAAAATCCACCCGGACGGCTTGTGAGACCCCTCCACTTT.

This clonotype has only a few counts. The rearrangement joins TRBV7-8 to TRBJ2-7; D may be TRBD1 (7 bases). The CDR3 extends over 17 amino acids. The V and J ends lost 3 bases and 0 bases respectively, with 18 bases between them. Germline V CDR1 and CDR2: SGHVS, FQNEAQ. This CDR3 reads CASSLLPQGGFSYEQYF. The CDR3 region has the DNA TGTGCCAGCAGCTTGTTACCTCAGGGGGGATTCTCCTACGAGCAGTACTTC.

The chain links TRBV14 to TRBJ2-2, with D uncertain. From germline, CDR1 is SGHDN and CDR2 FVKESK. V shed 0 bases and J shed 0 bases, with 17 bases lying between them. CDR3 length: 19 residues. The CDR3 loop is CASSQDRFRTRTNTGELFF. In DNA, the CDR3 is TGTGCCAGCAGCCAAGATCGGTTTAGGACGCGTACGAACACCGGGGAGCTGTTTTTT.

This clonotype was seen only a few times. The chain uses TRBV5-1 and TRBJ1-1, with no clear D. Germline V gene lookup returns CDR1 SGHRS and CDR2 YFSETQ. The CDR3 runs 14 residues. V was trimmed by 4 bases and J by 4 bases, leaving 14 bases between them. The CDR3 reads CASSPTGFGTEAFF. The CDR3 DNA reads TGCGCCAGCAGCCCGACGGGGTTCGGCACTGAAGCTTTCTTT. The full variable domain, completed using reference TRBV5-1 and TRBJ1-1, is KAGVTQTPRYLIKTRGQQVTLSCSPISGHRSVSWYQQTPGQGLQFLFEYFSETQRNKGNFPGRFSGRQFSNSRSEMNVSTLELGDSALYLCASSPTGFGTEAFFGQGTRLTVV.

CDR3 amino acids: CASSLAVGVGTYGYTF. CDR3 nucleotides: TGTGCCAGCAGCTTGGCGGTGGGGGTAGGGACCTATGGCTACACCTTC. The genes are TRBV7-2 and TRBJ1-2; TRBD1 is a possible D gene (5 bases). V lost 3 bases, J lost 4 bases, and 18 bases lay in between. The CDR3 consists of 16 residues. Per the germline V gene, CDR1 is SGHTA and CDR2 is FQGNSA. The full variable domain, its missing parts supplied by reference TRBV7-2 and TRBJ1-2, is GAGVSQSPSNKVTEKGKDVELRCDPISGHTALYWYRQSLGQGLEFLIYFQGNSAPDKSGLPSDRFSAERTGGSVSTLTIQRTQQEDSAVYLCASSLAVGVGTYGYTFGSGTRLTVV.